The source of this T cell receptor (beta chain) is a study of T cell responses to AZD1222 COVID-19 vaccine (dated by TCRdb to about 2021). Regarding the study in general: AZD1222 recipients whose second dose came at about 4 weeks and those whose second dose came at about 12 weeks were combined into one group, since spike-specific TCR depth and breadth did not differ between the two schedules. TCR sequencing was performed for some 250 trial participants, of whom 200 to 220 were given two doses of AZD1222 and some 25 were given two doses of MenACWY control vaccine. Trial participants were enrolled by age into 18-55, 56-69 and 70-plus year subgroups, with around 150, 28 and 57 TCR-sequenced participants respectively. Results the study describes overall, beyond this receptor: No day 14 peak-response samples were available, so repertoires were characterized only after the peak T cell response. After two AZD1222 doses, spike-specific TCR breadth and depth were significantly higher than at day 0 and than in MenACWY recipients. Participants were mostly white British, with more females than males. The authors suggested clonal diversity may have been underestimated. CD4 TCRs associated with the vaccine covered the entire spike protein, and the dominant responses were in regions 160-218 and 743-854. Reportedly, close to half of the unique spike-specific TCRs recognized epitopes lying outside the regions that are mutated in the B.1.351 and B.1.1.7 variants. The 56-69-year group was small, and its depth increase did not reach significance, likely because of low power. Conclusions about previously exposed vaccinees were limited because only six AZD1222 recipients were SARS-CoV-2 seropositive at baseline.

What the time point label conveys for this sample: baseline before first vaccination. The vaccinee samples were drawn from two UK trials, COV001 and COV002, one of which was a single-blind randomized controlled phase 2/3 trial testing AZD1222 (ChAdOx1 nCoV-19) in healthy adults. For TCRbeta chain sequencing, PBMC samples from trial participants were taken at day 0 and at day 28 after the second dose. As for this clone: There is no known antigen for this receptor. Within one base of it there is no much larger clone, and no base qualities were kept.

The CDR3 regions of human TCRbeta chains were analyzed by immunosequencing. From the authors' description of their analysis: Repertoire TCRs were checked for matches against a reference library of SARS-CoV-2-specific TCRs that had been generated using the MIRA antigen-specificity platform. Breadth meant the fraction of unique TCRs that were SARS-CoV-2-associated, whereas depth meant the fraction of total T cells that were SARS-CoV-2-associated. Each spike-specific TCR was assigned to its reactive spike region and to a CD4 or CD8 class using the MIRA data. Log10-transformed breadth and depth values were compared by one-way ANOVA with Sidak's multiple comparisons tests. Drawn from immuneACCESS, this table holds only the in-frame rearrangements with V and J called that TCRdb kept. Clones are partly lost; checked studies trace under half to an unresolved V gene and leave the rest unexplained. V, J and clone size were drawn from that table, and D and trimming were deduced from the DNA. For this sample there are about 190,000 clones; 80% to 90% appear just once. Jointly, the top ten make up approximately 6.9% of the sample.

The CDR1 and CDR2 encoded by the germline V gene are MNHEY and SVGAGI. Inclusive of the bounding cysteine and phenylalanine, the CDR3 is 15 residues long. Only CDR3 DNA is held: 45 bases, read in frame from base 1. For this chain, trimming is 2 bases at the V end and 1 base at the J end, and the number of junction bases without a gene match is 1. The chain links TRBV6-5 with TRBJ2-5, with TRBD2 identical over 10 junction bases. This TCR came from an adult in good health. The sequencing here drew on peripheral blood, taken on day 0 of AZD1222 vaccination. The CDR3: CASSYRTSGQETQYF. DNA sequence: TGTGCCAGCAGTTACCGGACTAGCGGCCAAGAGACCCAGTACTTC.